The present TCR beta chain was sequenced within a study of blood T cell repertoires in COVID-19. Study overall: Acute-phase and convalescent COVID-19 samples originated in the United States, Italy and Spain. Sample material is recorded as cDNA or gDNA derived from T cells, B-cell-depleted T cells, or PBMCs.

Original handling: Scientists estimated how many nucleated cells there were by amplifying reference gene primers. Sequencing used immunoSEQ multiplex PCR; TCRdb keeps in-frame clones, though not all of them. That table gives V, J and clone size, and the DNA gave D and trimming. Altogether fewer than 70,000 clones are present, over 75% being singletons, with the ten largest covering around 6.9%. The sample consisted of peripheral blood. The TCR comes from a man in his sixties with active or convalescent COVID-19.

This chain's CDR3 is CASSLARGTQYF. For the CDR3, the DNA is TGTGCCAGCAGCTTGGCGCGGGGGACCCAGTACTTC. V gene TRBV5-6 combines with J gene TRBJ2-5; TRBD2 is a possible D gene (6 bases). There are 12 residues in the CDR3. Germline loops: CDR1 SGHDT, CDR2 YYEEEE. V lost 0 bases, J lost 7 bases, and 7 bases lay in between.